This TCR beta chain was obtained from a study of beta chain features in type 1 diabetes. Sequencing targeted expressed TCRB transcripts, as all isolated RNA had been reverse transcribed. Measured with immunoSEQ multiplex PCR; TCRdb has only the in-frame clones, and not every one. The table includes around 150,000 clones, just over 8% detected once. General study points: Across all four CD4+ subsets, people with type 1 diabetes showed modestly shorter TCRB CDR3s.

V lost 7 bases to trimming and J lost 7 bases; unmatched junction nucleotides: 7. Looked up from germline, CDR1 is SGHRS and CDR2 is YFSETQ. The CDR3 is 15 amino acids. This clone was observed a few times. The antigen is unknown. The chain couples TRBV5-1 to TRBJ2-1; 14 bases map to TRBD2. The sample was central memory CD4+ T cells from blood. The TCR was taken from a woman between 18 and 29 years old with type 1 diabetes. The CDR3 protein is CASGTSGSDENEQFF. The DNA of the CDR3 is TGCGCCAGCGGGACTAGCGGGAGTGATGAGAATGAGCAGTTCTTC.